The 24 T cell receptor beta chains below come from one sample, sequenced in a study of blood T cell repertoires in COVID-19. The table came from immunoSEQ multiplex PCR; TCRdb's copy has only in-frame clones and leaves some out. The sample holds 95,000 to 150,000 clones, over 80% seen once. Sequencing used PBMCs or T cells enriched from blood (not recorded which). These receptor sequences come from a woman in her twenties or thirties who had recovered from COVID-19.

V gene TRBV19 combines with J gene TRBJ2-7, with D possibly matching TRBD1 (6 bases). The V and J ends lost 5 bases and 1 base respectively, with 9 bases between them. The CDR3 runs 13 residues. The germline V gene encodes CDR1 LNHDA and CDR2 SQIVND (reference sequence). This CDR3 is CASSSTGSYEQYF. In nucleotides, the CDR3 is TGTGCCAGTAGTTCCACAGGGTCCTACGAGCAGTACTTC.

The CDR3 sequence: CASSADRPREKLFF. CDR3 in DNA: TGCGCCAGCAGCGCGGACAGGCCGCGGGAAAAACTGTTTTTT. V usage is TRBV4-1 and J usage is TRBJ1-4, with 7 bases matching TRBD1. This CDR3 spans 14 amino acids. Germline V gene sequence: CDR1 MGHRA, CDR2 YSYEKL. The J segment lost 8 bases and the V segment lost 5 bases, leaving 8 bases of the junction unmatched.

In regard to this clone: Additional DNA sequences in this sample encode the identical CDR3. This chain connects TRBV6-5 to TRBJ1-2, with D perhaps TRBD1 (6 bases). The CDR3 covers 15 residues. The germline V gene encodes CDR1 MNHEY and CDR2 SVGAGI. V was clipped by 0 bases and J by 7 bases, with 15 bases between them. The CDR3 loop reads CASSYSRGGLGGYTF. The CDR3 bases are TGTGCCAGCAGTTACTCGCGGGGGGGGCTGGGTGGCTACACCTTC.

The J gene is TRBJ1-3, the V gene TRBV10-3, with D perhaps TRBD1 (5 bases). The CDR3 spans 14 residues. Per the germline V gene, CDR1 is ENHRY and CDR2 is SYGVKD. With 4 bases removed from V and 1 base from J, the gap between germline ends came to 8 bases. The CDR3 loop is CAISVQVSGNTIYF. The CDR3 bases are TGTGCCATCAGTGTACAGGTATCTGGAAACACCATATATTTT.

The chain joins TRBV3-1 (or the pseudogene TRBV3-2) to TRBJ2-5, with 8 bases identical to TRBD2. The CDR3 contains 14 residues. V trimming: 3 bases; J trimming: 4 bases; junction bases outside the gene matches: 4. The germline gives CDR1 LGHDT, CDR2 YNNKEL (reference sequence). DNA for the CDR3: TGTGCCAGCAGCCAGGCGGGAGGTGGAGAGACCCAGTACTTC. Translating it yields CASSQAGGGETQYF.

This clone was detected only a few times. The CDR3: CASSYWRLYNEQFF. CDR3 nucleotides: TGTGCCAGCAGCTACTGGCGGCTCTACAATGAGCAGTTCTTC. V usage is TRBV5-4 and J usage is TRBJ2-1, with D uncertain. V lost 3 bases to trimming and J lost 3 bases, with 10 bases between them. Germline lookup yields CDR1 SGHNT and CDR2 YYREEE (reference sequence). This CDR3 region has 14 residues.

The chain recombines TRBV4-2 with TRBJ2-1; 8 nucleotides align to TRBD2. Looked up from germline, CDR1 is LGHNA and CDR2 is YNFKEQ. The CDR3 runs to 17 residues. V was clipped by 1 base and J by 9 bases; unmatched bases: 14. The CDR3 here is CASSQAGGGTRGTEQFF. In nucleotides, the CDR3 is TGTGCCAGCAGCCAAGCAGGTGGGGGGACTAGGGGTACTGAGCAGTTCTTC.

The chain employs TRBV25-1 and TRBJ2-1; 10 bases agree with TRBD2. This CDR3 comprises 15 residues. Germline CDR1 reads MGHDK; CDR2 reads SYGVNS. The V and J ends lost 4 bases and 6 bases, in that order; junction bases with no gene match: 6. In nucleotides, the CDR3 is TGTGCCAGCAGTGGGCGACTAGCGGGTCCCAATGAGCAGTTCTTC. Its protein is CASSGRLAGPNEQFF.

This chain uses TRBV5-1 with TRBJ1-1; 7 nucleotides agree with TRBD1. This CDR3 has 14 residues. Trimming removed 3 bases from V and 4 bases from J; junction bases left unmatched: 6. CDR1 is SGHRS, CDR2 YFSETQ, per germline. CDR3 sequence reads: CASSSRGLGTEAFF. The CDR3, as DNA: TGCGCCAGCAGCTCCAGGGGGTTGGGCACTGAAGCTTTCTTT.

The sample holds one count of this clone. CDR3: CASSLAGGGTFF. DNA for the CDR3: TGTGCCAGCAGTTTAGCAGGGGGCGGAACTTTCTTT. V and J are TRBV28 and TRBJ1-1; 8 bases fit TRBD1. V trimming: 2 bases; J trimming: 12 bases; junction bases outside the gene matches: 5. Germline loops: CDR1 MDHEN, CDR2 SYDVKM. The CDR3 contains 12 residues.

The rearrangement links TRBV3-1 (or the pseudogene TRBV3-2) to TRBJ1-6; perhaps TRBD1 as D (5 bases). The length of the CDR3 is 15 residues. V was shortened by 0 bases and J by 9 bases, with 12 bases between the two germline ends. CDR1 and CDR2 from the germline V gene are LGHDT and YNNKEL (reference sequence). The chain's CDR3 is CASSQDSGRGSPLHF. CDR3 in DNA: TGTGCCAGCAGCCAAGATTCAGGGAGGGGTTCACCCCTCCACTTT.

This clone appeared once. V gene TRBV9 combines with J gene TRBJ2-2, with D possibly TRBD2 on 7 matching bases. Trimming stripped 7 bases from V and 4 bases from J, with 14 bases between. Germline lookup yields CDR1 SGDLS and CDR2 YYNGEE. The CDR3 extends over 14 amino acids. Written as DNA, the CDR3 is TGTGCCAGCCGGGGGGCAGGACTCACCGGGGAGCTGTTTTTT. Protein sequence: CASRGAGLTGELFF.

The rearrangement links TRBV7-2 to TRBJ1-2; 7 positions agree with TRBD1. The trim removed 10 bases at V and 5 bases at J, leaving 10 bases unmatched. Per the germline V gene, CDR1 is SGHTA and CDR2 is FQGNSA. The CDR3 consists of 13 residues. The CDR3 here is CAIGTDPQYGYTF. CDR3 nucleotides: TGTGCCATAGGGACAGACCCTCAATATGGCTACACCTTC.

This CDR3 reads CASSYNPSYEQYF. CDR3 DNA: TGTGCCAGCAGTTACAATCCTTCCTACGAGCAGTACTTC. V is TRBV6-2 or TRBV6-3 and J is TRBJ2-7; D unclear. The length of the CDR3 is 13 residues. Trimming left V 2 bases short and J 1 base short, with 6 bases between. Germline CDR1 is MNHEY and CDR2 is SVGEGT.

J is TRBJ2-7 and V is TRBV4-1; a weak D match, TRBD1 (6 bases). Between the trimmed V and J ends, which lost 1 base and 3 bases, there was a span of 19 bases. Germline CDR1 and CDR2: MGHRA and YSYEKL. CDR3 size: 17 residues. The CDR3 DNA is TGCGCCAGCAGCCAAGCAGCGACTTCCCGGGACAACTACGAGCAGTACTTC. This sequence encodes CASSQAATSRDNYEQYF.

This clone has only a few counts. The CDR3 is CASSSRTGNTIYF. The CDR3 nucleotides are TGTGCCAGCAGCTCGAGAACTGGAAACACCATATATTTT. This rearrangement joins TRBV7-9 to TRBJ1-3; D is undetermined. The CDR3 covers 13 residues. V shed 4 bases and J shed 2 bases, with 6 bases lying between them. Germline CDR1 SEHNR, CDR2 FQNEAQ (reference sequence). Combining the CDR3 with reference TRBV7-9 and TRBJ1-3 gives the whole variable domain DTGVSQNPRHKITKRGQNVTFRCDPISEHNRLYWYRQTLGQGPEFLTYFQNEAQLEKSRLLSDRFSAERPKGSFSTLEIQRTEQGDSAMYLCASSSRTGNTIYFGEGSWLTVV.

This clone was seen only a few times. The V gene is TRBV9, the J gene TRBJ2-7, with a tentative D call TRBD2 (6 bases). The CDR3 has 15 amino acids. The germline CDR1 and CDR2 sequences are SGDLS and YYNGEE. The V gene lost 6 bases and the J gene lost 0 bases, with 16 bases spanning the gap. The CDR3 sequence is CASNQEGLSSYEQYF. CDR3 nucleotide sequence: TGTGCCAGCAACCAGGAGGGACTCAGCTCCTACGAGCAGTACTTC.

The chain uses TRBV5-4 and TRBJ2-7; 10 bases map to TRBD2. This CDR3 is built from 16 residues. Germline V gene lookup returns CDR1 SGHNT and CDR2 YYREEE (reference sequence). With V trimmed by 0 bases and J by 5 bases, 8 bases remained unmatched. The CDR3 nucleotides read TGTGCCAGCAGCTTGGGTGGAGCGGGAGGGCCCCACGAGCAGTACTTC. The encoded protein is CASSLGGAGGPHEQYF.

This chain uses TRBV7-2 with TRBJ2-7; D is perhaps TRBD2 (6 bases). Germline loops: CDR1 SGHTA, CDR2 FQGNSA. The CDR3 covers 12 residues. Trimming stripped 1 base from V and 6 bases from J, with 7 bases between. CDR3 in DNA: TGTGCCAGCAGCTTAGGCGGGGCCGAGCAGTACTTC. It translates to CASSLGGAEQYF. The full variable domain, with the rest looked up from reference TRBV7-2 and TRBJ2-7, is GAGVSQSPSNKVTEKGKDVELRCDPISGHTALYWYRQSLGQGLEFLIYFQGNSAPDKSGLPSDRFSAERTGGSVSTLTIQRTQQEDSAVYLCASSLGGAEQYFGPGTRLTVT.

This chain connects TRBV4-1 to TRBJ2-5, with no clear D. Between the trimmed V and J ends, which lost 1 base and 4 bases, there was a span of 10 bases. This CDR3 is 14 amino acids long. Germline V gives CDR1 MGHRA, CDR2 YSYEKL. The CDR3 is CASSQGIRGETQYF. DNA for the CDR3: TGCGCCAGCAGCCAAGGTATCAGAGGAGAGACCCAGTACTTC.

The rearrangement uses TRBV12-3 or TRBV12-4 and TRBJ1-2; maybe TRBD1 (6 bases). This CDR3 spans 13 amino acids. Between the trimmed V and J ends, which lost 1 base and 5 bases, there was a span of 8 bases. CDR3 bases: TGTGCCAGCAGTTTAGACAGGGAATATGGCTACACCTTC. This encodes CASSLDREYGYTF.

The chain carries TRBV10-1 and TRBJ2-3, with 9 bases matching TRBD1. The CDR3 sequence is 15 residues long. V lost 5 bases, J lost 4 bases, and 7 bases stayed unmatched. CDR1 WNHNN and CDR2 SYGVQD come from the germline V gene (reference sequence). The CDR3 nucleotides are TGCGCCAGCAGTTACAGGGGGCTCCCTCCAGATACGCAGTATTTT. It specifies CASSYRGLPPDTQYF.

V and J are TRBV30 and TRBJ2-7; 11 bases are shared with TRBD2. The CDR3 sequence is 14 residues long. Germline V gene lookup returns CDR1 GTSNPN and CDR2 SVGIG (reference sequence). Trimming took 3 bases from V and 7 from J; bases not matched to a gene: 8. The CDR3 region has the DNA TGTGCCTGGAGATTAGCGGGAGGGCCGTGGGAGCAGTACTTC. As protein: CAWRLAGGPWEQYF.

This sequence joins TRBV7-3 and TRBJ2-2; D perhaps matches TRBD1 (6 bases). The CDR3 is 18 amino acids. Between the trimmed V and J ends, which lost 4 bases and 4 bases, there was a span of 22 bases. Germline CDR1 SGHTA, CDR2 FQGTGA. The CDR3, as DNA: TGTGCCAGCAGCTCTCTGGCCATGGGGGCGCGGGTCACCGGGGAGCTGTTTTTT. Translated: CASSSLAMGARVTGELFF.